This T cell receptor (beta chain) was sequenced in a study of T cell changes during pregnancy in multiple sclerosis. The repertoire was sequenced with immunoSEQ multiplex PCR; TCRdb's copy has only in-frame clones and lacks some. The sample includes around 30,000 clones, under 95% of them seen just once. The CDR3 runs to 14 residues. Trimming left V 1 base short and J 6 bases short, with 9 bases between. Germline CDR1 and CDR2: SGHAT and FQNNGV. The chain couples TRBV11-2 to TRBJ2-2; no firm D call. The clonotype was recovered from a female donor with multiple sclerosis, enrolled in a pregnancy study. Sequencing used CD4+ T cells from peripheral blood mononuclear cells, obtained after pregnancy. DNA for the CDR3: TGTGCCAGCAGCTTAGGGCCTGAGGCCGGGGAGCTGTTTTTT. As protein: CASSLGPEAGELFF.